Following are 28 T cell receptor beta chains from one sample sequenced in a study of blood T cell repertoires in COVID-19. The method was immunoSEQ multiplex PCR; TCRdb's version includes in-frame clones alone and lacks a portion of them. Of about 300,000 clones detected, under 90% appear once; the ten largest clones hold roughly 1.9%. Sequenced: peripheral blood. These receptors were taken from a woman in her twenties or thirties with COVID-19, enrolled during active disease.

The chain has TRBV6-5 and TRBJ2-7, with TRBD1 identical over 11 bases. CDR3 size: 14 residues. V lost 7 bases, J lost 2 bases, and 4 bases stayed unmatched. In germline, CDR1 is MNHEY, CDR2 SVGAGI. The CDR3 spells CASTGQGATYEQYV. The CDR3 nucleotides are TGTGCCAGCACCGGACAGGGGGCGACCTACGAGCAGTACGTC.

The chain employs TRBV19 and TRBJ1-4, with a possible D match to TRBD1 (5 bases). The germline V gene encodes CDR1 LNHDA and CDR2 SQIVND (reference sequence). The CDR3 runs 16 residues. V lost 1 base, J lost 8 bases, and 17 bases lay in between. In DNA form, the CDR3 reads TGTGCCAGTAGTATAGTACGCGGACCGGGGGTCGAAAAACTGTTTTTT. Its protein is CASSIVRGPGVEKLFF.

Here the CDR3 DNA reads TGTGCCAGCAGTGAAGCTCACACAGATACGCAGTATTTT. This gives the protein CASSEAHTDTQYF. The rearrangement links TRBV6-1 to TRBJ2-3; no definite D call. Trimming shortened V by 0 bases and J by 2 bases, and 3 bases separated the two germline ends. The germline CDR1 and CDR2 sequences are MNHNS and SASEGT. The CDR3 extends over 13 amino acids.

This chain joins TRBV2 and TRBJ1-1; 7 nucleotides line up with TRBD1. Looked up from germline, CDR1 is SNHLY and CDR2 is FYNNEI. V lost 0 bases to trimming and J lost 10 bases; unmatched junction nucleotides: 5. The CDR3 is made up of 13 amino acids. The CDR3 nucleotides read TGTGCCAGCAGTGAAGCGAGCAAGGGGGCAGCTTTCTTT. Its translation: CASSEASKGAAFF.

The chain couples TRBV6-5 to TRBJ2-1, with D possibly TRBD1 on 6 matching bases. The germline gives CDR1 MNHEY, CDR2 SVGAGI. This CDR3 has 15 amino acids. Trimming left V 7 bases short and J 5 bases short, with 18 bases between. CDR3 region: CASTNLEGHHNEQFF. The DNA of the CDR3 is TGTGCCAGCACGAACCTCGAGGGACACCACAATGAGCAGTTCTTC.

The chain links TRBV2 to TRBJ1-2; 7 nucleotides match TRBD1. Losses at the gene ends were 7 bases for V and 4 bases for J; bases not matched to a gene: 6. The germline V gene has CDR1 SNHLY and CDR2 FYNNEI. This CDR3 region has 13 residues. This chain's CDR3 is CASTPGQLYGYTF. CDR3 nucleotides: TGTGCCAGCACTCCGGGACAGCTCTATGGCTACACCTTC.

The rearrangement uses TRBV29-1 and TRBJ1-6; D uncertain. This CDR3 spans 13 amino acids. Trimming took off 4 bases at V and 7 bases at J, with 11 bases between the two ends. From germline, CDR1 is SQVTM and CDR2 ANQGSEA. CDR3 sequence reads: CSVGVEKNSPLHF. CDR3 DNA: TGCAGCGTTGGAGTAGAGAAAAATTCACCCCTCCACTTT.

V is TRBV10-3 and J is TRBJ1-2; D is uncertain. Per germline, CDR1 ENHRY and CDR2 SYGVKD. The CDR3 is 16 amino acids. The germline V and J ends were trimmed by 2 bases and 0 bases, with 13 bases remaining between them. The CDR3 DNA reads TGTGCCATCAGTGAGGGCCCAGCCGGGGCTAACTATGGCTACACCTTC. This translates into CAISEGPAGANYGYTF.

V usage is TRBV5-1 and J usage is TRBJ2-1; D uncertain. Trimming left V 1 base short and J 4 bases short, with 12 bases between. CDR1 is SGHRS, CDR2 YFSETQ, per germline. The CDR3 spans 15 residues. The CDR3 region has the DNA TGCGCCAGCAGCTTGCATTCAGGATCATACAATGAGCAGTTCTTC. Its translation: CASSLHSGSYNEQFF. Supplemented by reference TRBV5-1 and TRBJ2-1, the full variable domain reads KAGVTQTPRYLIKTRGQQVTLSCSPISGHRSVSWYQQTPGQGLQFLFEYFSETQRNKGNFPGRFSGRQFSNSRSEMNVSTLELGDSALYLCASSLHSGSYNEQFFGPGTRLTVL.

Concerning this clone: The sample carries other DNA sequences with the same CDR3. Here the CDR3 DNA reads TGTGCCAGCAGTGAACAGGGAACAGATACGCAGTATTTT. This translates into CASSEQGTDTQYF. The chain combines TRBV6-4 with TRBJ2-3; D is perhaps TRBD1 (6 bases). The germline V gene encodes CDR1 MRHNA and CDR2 SNTAGT. The CDR3 is made up of 13 amino acids. V lost 3 bases, J lost 3 bases, and 7 bases lay in between.

This sequence joins TRBV24-1 and TRBJ1-3; D ambiguous. Per germline, CDR1 KGHDR and CDR2 SFDVKD. The length of the CDR3 is 13 residues. V was pared by 2 bases and J by 4 bases, with 5 bases between. The CDR3 reads CATSDSLGNTIYF. The CDR3 bases are TGTGCCACCAGTGATTCCCTAGGAAACACCATATATTTT.

The CDR3 DNA reads as TGTGCCAGTAGACCCTTGGGACAGGGACATGGCTACACCTTC. It yields the protein CASRPLGQGHGYTF. V and J are TRBV19 and TRBJ1-2, with TRBD1 matching over 9 bases. Per germline, CDR1 LNHDA and CDR2 SQIVND (reference sequence). The V gene end was trimmed by 6 bases and the J gene end by 6 bases; junction bases not matched to a gene: 8. The CDR3 is 14 residues long.

The gene calls are TRBV12-3 or TRBV12-4 and TRBJ2-2; 8 nucleotides agree with TRBD1. V was pared by 6 bases and J by 6 bases, with 3 bases of the junction left unmatched. The CDR3 extends over 13 amino acids. CDR3 coding DNA: TGTGCCAGCAGGACAGGGGAAGCCGGGGAGCTGTTTTTT. Its translation: CASRTGEAGELFF.

The gene calls are TRBV18 and TRBJ1-6, with 11 bases lining up with TRBD1. The ends lost 6 bases at V and 7 bases at J; junction bases unmatched: 8. The CDR3 length is 16 residues. Germline CDR1 reads KGHSH; CDR2 reads LQKENI. CDR3 residues: CASSPGDRGGNSPLHF. The CDR3 region has the DNA TGTGCCAGCTCCCCCGGGGACAGGGGGGGAAATTCACCCCTCCACTTT.

This clone was seen only a few times. The gene calls are TRBV7-2 and TRBJ2-1; 7 bases are a match to TRBD2. CDR3 length: 16 residues. Germline V gives CDR1 SGHTA, CDR2 FQGNSA. Trimming cost V 2 bases and J 6 bases; bases outside gene matches: 10. The chain's CDR3 is CASSLNYELAVNEQFF. The CDR3 DNA reads TGTGCCAGCAGCTTAAACTACGAGCTAGCGGTCAATGAGCAGTTCTTC. Supplemented by reference TRBV7-2 and TRBJ2-1, the full variable domain reads GAGVSQSPSNKVTEKGKDVELRCDPISGHTALYWYRQSLGQGLEFLIYFQGNSAPDKSGLPSDRFSAERTGGSVSTLTIQRTQQEDSAVYLCASSLNYELAVNEQFFGPGTRLTVL.

This clone has a single count. This chain joins TRBV3-1 (or the pseudogene TRBV3-2) and TRBJ2-7, with a weak D call TRBD2 (5 bases). The CDR3 length is 13 residues. The germline V gene encodes CDR1 LGHDT and CDR2 YNNKEL (reference sequence). Between the trimmed V and J ends, which lost 0 bases and 6 bases, there was a span of 9 bases. The CDR3: CASSQDSGSEQYF. The CDR3 nucleotides are TGTGCCAGCAGCCAAGATTCGGGGAGCGAGCAGTACTTC.

The V call is TRBV27, the J call TRBJ2-7; 13 bases match TRBD2. CDR3 size: 15 residues. Germline assignment: CDR1 MNHEY and CDR2 SMNVEV (reference sequence). Germline trimming cut 4 bases from V and 5 bases from J; bases unmatched to any gene: 5. The CDR3 sequence is CASSSPGTSGDEQYF. CDR3 DNA: TGTGCCAGCAGTTCACCCGGGACTAGCGGGGACGAGCAGTACTTC.

V gene TRBV6-5 combines with J gene TRBJ1-3; D perhaps matches TRBD1 (5 bases). V lost 4 bases and J 0 bases, leaving 13 bases between the germline ends. The CDR3 totals 16 residues. Germline values: CDR1 MNHEY, CDR2 SVGAGI. CDR3: CASSLTGHSSGNTIYF. As DNA, the CDR3 is TGTGCCAGCAGTTTGACTGGACACAGCTCTGGAAACACCATATATTTT.

CDR3 protein: CASSYSRDTNTGELFF. For the CDR3, the DNA is TGTGCCAGCAGTTACTCCCGGGACACCAACACCGGGGAGCTGTTTTTT. The J gene is TRBJ2-2, the V gene TRBV6-5; D perhaps matches TRBD1 (6 bases). Trimming took 0 bases from V and 2 from J, leaving 10 bases between them. The CDR3 extends over 16 amino acids. Per germline, CDR1 MNHEY and CDR2 SVGAGI.

The chain employs TRBV3-1 (or the pseudogene TRBV3-2) and TRBJ2-3; 7 bases are shared with TRBD2. The J segment lost 7 bases and the V segment lost 0 bases, leaving 19 bases of the junction unmatched. The germline V gene encodes CDR1 LGHDT and CDR2 YNNKEL (reference sequence). This CDR3 has 19 residues. The CDR3 DNA is TGTGCCAGCAGCCAAGAATGGGGGACTATTGCCCTAACGGGTTATACGCAGTATTTT. Protein product: CASSQEWGTIALTGYTQYF.

The genes are TRBV6-5 and TRBJ2-3; 12 positions agree with TRBD2. The germline CDR1 and CDR2 sequences are MNHEY and SVGAGI. The CDR3 extends over 15 amino acids. V trimming: 6 bases; J trimming: 4 bases; junction bases outside the gene matches: 5. CDR3 nucleotide sequence: TGTGCCAGCAGCGCTAGCGGGGGGGACGCAGATACGCAGTATTTT. Translating gives CASSASGGDADTQYF.

V usage is TRBV5-4 and J usage is TRBJ1-4, with 8 nucleotides matching TRBD1. Germline trimming cut 2 bases from V and 8 bases from J; bases unmatched to any gene: 5. Germline values: CDR1 SGHNT, CDR2 YYREEE (reference sequence). CDR3 length: 14 residues. The CDR3 loop is CASSFDRGGEKLFF. The CDR3 nucleotides read TGTGCCAGCAGCTTCGACAGGGGTGGGGAAAAACTGTTTTTT.

The chain employs TRBV7-7 and TRBJ1-6; TRBD1 matches 8 bases. The CDR3 sequence is 21 residues long. From germline, CDR1 is SSHAT and CDR2 FNYEAQ (reference sequence). V was clipped by 2 bases and J by 7 bases; unmatched bases: 22. The CDR3 nucleotides are TGTGCCAGCAGCTTACACACAGACCTGCCACTTGGGGACAGGACGAATTCACCCCTCCACTTT. This translates into CASSLHTDLPLGDRTNSPLHF.

The J gene is TRBJ1-6, the V gene TRBV4-2; the D is unclear. Per the germline V gene, CDR1 is LGHNA and CDR2 is YNFKEQ. The CDR3 spans 14 residues. Between the trimmed V and J ends, which lost 4 bases and 3 bases, there was a span of 7 bases. The CDR3 sequence is CASSRNNYNSPLHF. The CDR3 nucleotides read TGTGCCAGCAGCCGCAACAACTATAATTCACCCCTCCACTTT.

The genes are TRBV19 and TRBJ1-4; tentative D call: TRBD1 (6 bases). V shed 8 bases and J shed 8 bases, with 12 bases lying between them. The CDR3 runs 12 residues. Looked up from germline, CDR1 is LNHDA and CDR2 is SQIVND (reference sequence). The CDR3 bases are TGTGCCAGTGCCGGGACATCGGAAAAACTGTTTTTT. Residues: CASAGTSEKLFF.

This clone occurred once. The chain uses TRBV5-1 and TRBJ2-1; D is possibly TRBD2 (6 bases). V shed 1 base and J shed 10 bases, with 12 bases lying between them. Germline assignment: CDR1 SGHRS and CDR2 YFSETQ. The CDR3 extends over 13 amino acids. CDR3 sequence: CASSLIPGREQFF. CDR3 nucleotides: TGCGCCAGCAGCTTGATCCCAGGGAGGGAGCAGTTCTTC.

CDR3 residues: CASSQGALAETQYF. The CDR3 DNA is TGTGCCAGCAGCCAAGGAGCTCTAGCGGAGACCCAGTACTTC. This rearrangement joins TRBV4-2 to TRBJ2-5; the D gene is possibly TRBD2 (6 bases). The CDR3 runs 14 residues. V shed 1 base and J shed 5 bases, with 11 bases lying between them. CDR1 and CDR2 from the germline V gene are LGHNA and YNFKEQ.

The chain couples TRBV28 to TRBJ1-2; tentatively, D is TRBD1 (6 bases). The CDR3 is 15 amino acids. CDR1 and CDR2 from the germline V gene are MDHEN and SYDVKM. Trimming left V 1 base short and J 2 bases short, with 11 bases between. The CDR3: CASSLYGQTNYGYTF. In nucleotides, the CDR3 is TGTGCCAGCAGTTTATATGGACAGACAAACTATGGCTACACCTTC.